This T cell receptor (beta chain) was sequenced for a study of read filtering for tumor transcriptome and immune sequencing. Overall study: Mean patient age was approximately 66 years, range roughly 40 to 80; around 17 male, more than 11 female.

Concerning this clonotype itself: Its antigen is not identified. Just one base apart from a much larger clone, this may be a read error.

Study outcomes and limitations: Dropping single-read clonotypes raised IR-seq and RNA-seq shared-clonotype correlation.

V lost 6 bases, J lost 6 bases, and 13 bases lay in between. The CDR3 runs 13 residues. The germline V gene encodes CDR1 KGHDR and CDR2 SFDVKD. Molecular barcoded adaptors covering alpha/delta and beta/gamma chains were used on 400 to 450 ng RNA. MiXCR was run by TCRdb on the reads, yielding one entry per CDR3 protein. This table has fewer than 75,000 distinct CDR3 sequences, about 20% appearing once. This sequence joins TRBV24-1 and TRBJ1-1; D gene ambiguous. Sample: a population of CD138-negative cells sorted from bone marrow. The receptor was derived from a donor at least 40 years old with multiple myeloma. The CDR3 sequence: CATSYGNIPEAFF. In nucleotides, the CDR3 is TGTGCCACCAGTTATGGAAATATACCTGAAGCTTTCTTT.